This T cell receptor (beta chain) was documented in a study of cytomegalovirus exposure and HLA in healthy donors. Though nominally healthy at sampling, donors likely had unrecorded immune exposures. The CDR3 runs 15 residues. The V segment lost 3 bases and the J segment 7 bases; nucleotides outside the gene matches: 8. Germline assignment: CDR1 SGHVS and CDR2 FQNEAQ. Vbeta (60) and Jbeta (13) primers were used in the PCR. Assay: immunoSEQ multiplex PCR; the TCRdb copy retains only in-frame clones and omits some. The top ten hold more than 0.75% of the sample, which has about 160,000 clones, around 79% seen once.

This rearrangement joins TRBV7-8 to TRBJ1-4, with 7 bases aligning to TRBD1. Sequences were obtained from PBMCs. The clonotype was recovered from a woman in her forties or fifties in good health and CMV-seropositive. CDR3 coding DNA: TGTGCCAGCAGCTTGGAGGGGGCGCCTTTTGAAAAACTGTTTTTT. This sequence encodes CASSLEGAPFEKLFF.